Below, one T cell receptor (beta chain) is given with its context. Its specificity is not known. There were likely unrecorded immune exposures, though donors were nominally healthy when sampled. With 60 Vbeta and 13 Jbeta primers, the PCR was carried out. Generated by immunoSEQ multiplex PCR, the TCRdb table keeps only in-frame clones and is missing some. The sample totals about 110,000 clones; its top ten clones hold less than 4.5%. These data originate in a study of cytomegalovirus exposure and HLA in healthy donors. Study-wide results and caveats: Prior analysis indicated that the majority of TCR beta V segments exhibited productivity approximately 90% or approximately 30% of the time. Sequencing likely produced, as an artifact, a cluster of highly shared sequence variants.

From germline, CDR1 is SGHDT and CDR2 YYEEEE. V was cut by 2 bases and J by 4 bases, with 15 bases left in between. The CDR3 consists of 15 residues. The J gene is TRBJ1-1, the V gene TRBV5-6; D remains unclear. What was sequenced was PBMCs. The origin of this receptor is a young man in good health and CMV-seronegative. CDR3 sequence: CASSFRVQYRTEAFF. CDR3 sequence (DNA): TGTGCCAGCAGCTTCCGGGTCCAGTATCGCACTGAAGCTTTCTTT.